One T cell receptor beta chain is described in this entry. Its antigen remains unidentified. The data originate from a study of T-cell reconstitution after alpha-beta-depleted transplantation in children. Study findings and constraints: By about two months after transplant, alpha-beta T cells reportedly arose from several hundred graft clones that had expanded.

Researchers prepared the TCRbeta library using unique molecular identifiers, the study reports. TCRdb re-analysed the PCR reads in MiXCR, keeping a single row per CDR3 protein. The sample lists fewer than 150,000 distinct CDR3 sequences; more than 9.5% were seen once. The germline V gene has CDR1 SGHTA and CDR2 FQGNSA. Trimming at V came to 5 bases and at J to 3 bases, leaving 4 bases not matched to a gene. The CDR3 covers 14 residues. The rearrangement links TRBV7-2 to TRBJ1-3, with 7 bases identical to TRBD1. This TCR was recovered from a girl in the first two years of life who had a stem cell transplant for combined immunodeficiency, so the T cells may come from the graft donor. Sample: PBMCs, mostly from graft donor cells, taken 180 days after TCRalphabeta/CD19-depleted stem cell transplant. In nucleotides, the CDR3 is TGTGCCAGCAGCCTCGACAGGGATGGAAACACCATATATTTT. This translates into CASSLDRDGNTIYF.